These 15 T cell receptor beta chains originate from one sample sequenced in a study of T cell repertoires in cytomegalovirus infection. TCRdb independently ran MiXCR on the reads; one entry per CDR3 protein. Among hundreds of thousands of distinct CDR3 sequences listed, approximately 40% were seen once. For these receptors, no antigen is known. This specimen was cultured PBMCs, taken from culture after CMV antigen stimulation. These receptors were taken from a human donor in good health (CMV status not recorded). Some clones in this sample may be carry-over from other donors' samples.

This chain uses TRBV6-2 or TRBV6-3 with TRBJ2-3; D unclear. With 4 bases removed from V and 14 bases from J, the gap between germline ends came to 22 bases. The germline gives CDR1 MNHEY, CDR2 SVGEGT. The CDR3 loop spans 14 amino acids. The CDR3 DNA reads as TGTGCCAGCAGTTCAGGCGTCCTAGACAAGGCGTCGTATTTT. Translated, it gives CASSSGVLDKASYF.

The CDR3 coding sequence is TGTGCCAGCAGCGCGACAGGCCGCTGGGGAGATACGCAGTATTTT. Amino acid sequence: CASSATGRWGDTQYF. The chain combines TRBV6-6 with TRBJ2-3, with D tentatively TRBD1 (6 bases). V lost 6 bases and J lost 5, with 18 bases in between. From germline, CDR1 is MNHNY and CDR2 SVGAGI (reference sequence). The CDR3 is 15 amino acids.

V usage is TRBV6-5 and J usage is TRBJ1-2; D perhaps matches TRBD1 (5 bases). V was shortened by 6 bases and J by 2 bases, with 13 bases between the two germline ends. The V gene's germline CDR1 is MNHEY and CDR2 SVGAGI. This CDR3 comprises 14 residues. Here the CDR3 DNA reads TGTGCCAGCAGAATGTCGGGGGACAACTATGGCTACACCTTC. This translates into CASRMSGDNYGYTF.

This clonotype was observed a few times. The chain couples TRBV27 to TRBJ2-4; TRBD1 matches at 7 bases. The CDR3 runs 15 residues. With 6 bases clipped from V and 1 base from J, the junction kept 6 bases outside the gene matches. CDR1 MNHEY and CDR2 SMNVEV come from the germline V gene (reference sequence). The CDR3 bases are TGTGCCAGCAGACAGGGGAGCTTGGCCAAAAACATTCAGTACTTC. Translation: CASRQGSLAKNIQYF.

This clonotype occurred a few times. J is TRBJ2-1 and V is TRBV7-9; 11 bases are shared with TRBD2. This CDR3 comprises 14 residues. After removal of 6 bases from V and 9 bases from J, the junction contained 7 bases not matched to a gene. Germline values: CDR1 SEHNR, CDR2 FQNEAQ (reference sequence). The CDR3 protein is CASRGTGTSGEQFF. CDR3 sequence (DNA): TGTGCCAGCAGGGGCACCGGGACTAGCGGTGAGCAGTTCTTC.

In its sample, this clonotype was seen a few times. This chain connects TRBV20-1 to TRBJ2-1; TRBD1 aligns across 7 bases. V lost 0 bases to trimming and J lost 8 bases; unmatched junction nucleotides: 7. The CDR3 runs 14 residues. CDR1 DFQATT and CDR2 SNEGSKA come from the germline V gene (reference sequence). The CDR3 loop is CSARDPTGLDEQFF. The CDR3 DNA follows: TGCAGTGCTAGAGACCCGACAGGGTTGGATGAGCAGTTCTTC.

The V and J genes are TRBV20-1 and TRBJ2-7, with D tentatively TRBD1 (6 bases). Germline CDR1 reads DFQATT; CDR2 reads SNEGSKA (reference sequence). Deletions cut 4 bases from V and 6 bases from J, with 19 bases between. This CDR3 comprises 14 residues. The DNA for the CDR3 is TGCAGTGCTATTATAAGGGACACGGGATTCGAGCAGTACTTC. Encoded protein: CSAIIRDTGFEQYF.

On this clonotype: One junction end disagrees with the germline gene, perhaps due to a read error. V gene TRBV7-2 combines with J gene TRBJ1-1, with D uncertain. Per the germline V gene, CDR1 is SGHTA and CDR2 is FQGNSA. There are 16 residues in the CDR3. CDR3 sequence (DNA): TGTGCCAACAGCTTACCGGTTCCGCTTGTGAACACTGAAGCTTTCTTT. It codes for CANSLPVPLVNTEAFF.

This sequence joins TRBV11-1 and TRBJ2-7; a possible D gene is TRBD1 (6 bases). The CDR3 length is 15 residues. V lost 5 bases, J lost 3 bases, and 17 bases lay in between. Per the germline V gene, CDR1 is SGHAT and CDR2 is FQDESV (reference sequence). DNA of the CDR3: TGTGCCAGCAGCGACATCGGACAGAGTAACTACGAGCAGTACTTC. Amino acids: CASSDIGQSNYEQYF. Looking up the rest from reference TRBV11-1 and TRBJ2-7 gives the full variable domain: EAEVAQSPRYKITEKSQAVAFWCDPISGHATLYWYRQILGQGPELLVQFQDESVVDDSQLPKDRFSAERLKGVDSTLKIQPAELGDSAMYLCASSDIGQSNYEQYFGPGTRLTVT.

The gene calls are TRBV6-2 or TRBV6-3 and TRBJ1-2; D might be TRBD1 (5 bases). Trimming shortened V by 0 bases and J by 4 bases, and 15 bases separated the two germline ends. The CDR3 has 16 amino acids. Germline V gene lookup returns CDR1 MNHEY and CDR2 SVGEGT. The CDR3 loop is CASSYSQPAGTYGYTF. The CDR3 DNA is TGTGCCAGCAGTTACTCACAACCTGCAGGGACCTATGGCTACACCTTC.

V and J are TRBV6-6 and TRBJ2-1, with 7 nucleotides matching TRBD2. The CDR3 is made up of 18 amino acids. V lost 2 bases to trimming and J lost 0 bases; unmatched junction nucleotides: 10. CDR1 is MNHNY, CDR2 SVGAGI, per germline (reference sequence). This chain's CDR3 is CASSYRGGFGSSYNEQFF. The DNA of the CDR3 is TGTGCCAGCAGTTACCGGGGAGGGTTTGGTAGCTCCTACAATGAGCAGTTCTTC.

The CDR3 nucleotides are TGTGCCAGCAGCCTAAAAAGCCTTCTCAGGGGGCAGGAAGAGACCCAGTACTTC. As protein: CASSLKSLLRGQEETQYF. The chain couples TRBV7-6 to TRBJ2-5; 8 bases are a match to TRBD1. J lost 3 bases, V lost 5 bases, and 17 bases had no gene match. The CDR3 is 18 amino acids. Germline CDR1 reads SGHVS; CDR2 reads FNYEAQ.

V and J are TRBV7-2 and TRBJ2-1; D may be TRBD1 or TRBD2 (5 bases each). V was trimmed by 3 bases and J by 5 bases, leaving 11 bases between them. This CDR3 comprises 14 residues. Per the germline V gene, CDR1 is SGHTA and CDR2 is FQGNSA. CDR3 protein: CASSFVWDDNEQFF. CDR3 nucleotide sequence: TGTGCCAGCAGCTTTGTATGGGACGACAATGAGCAGTTCTTC.

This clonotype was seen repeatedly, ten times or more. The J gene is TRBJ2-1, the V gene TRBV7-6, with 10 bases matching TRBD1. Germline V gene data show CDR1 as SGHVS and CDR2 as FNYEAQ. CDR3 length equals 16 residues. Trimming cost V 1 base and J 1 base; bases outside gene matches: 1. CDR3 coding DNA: TGTGCCAGCAGCTTAGGGACAGGGGGATCCTACAATGAGCAGTTCTTC. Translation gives CASSLGTGGSYNEQFF.

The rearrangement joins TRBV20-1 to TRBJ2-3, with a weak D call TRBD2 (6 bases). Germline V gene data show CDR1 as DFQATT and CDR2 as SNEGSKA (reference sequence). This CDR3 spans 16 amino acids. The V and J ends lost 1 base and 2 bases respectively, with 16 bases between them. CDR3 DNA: TGCAGTGCTAGAGGGACGTCCGGGGGAGTCACAGATACGCAGTATTTT. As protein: CSARGTSGGVTDTQYF.